This T cell receptor (beta chain) came from a study of OX40 agonist ivuxolimab in advanced cancers. On the study more broadly: The group had a mean age of around 64 years, ranged from about 23 to 79, and was around 82% male. Whole-study findings and limits: Dose levels from 0.1 to 3.0 mg/kg saw CD4+ and CD8+ blood T cells expand clonally by week 6.

Using immunoSEQ multiplex PCR, the repertoire was profiled, and TCRdb retains in-frame clones only, with some absent. Here the sample spans 70,000 or so clones, around nine tenths being singletons. CDR1 is GTSNPN, CDR2 SVGIG, per germline (reference sequence). The V end was cut by 3 bases, the J end by 0 bases, with 17 bases between. The CDR3 sequence is 17 residues long. For this clone: Its target is not known.

The gene calls are TRBV30 and TRBJ2-2, with TRBD1 as a possible D gene (6 bases). The origin of this receptor is an adult with an advanced solid tumor such as melanoma, head and neck, liver or kidney cancer. The sample consisted of CD4+ or CD8+ T cells sorted from blood, taken in a trial of the OX40 agonist ivuxolimab. The DNA for the CDR3 is TGTGCCTGGAGAGGATTCACTGGGACAACGAACACCGGGGAGCTGTTTTTT. Its translation is CAWRGFTGTTNTGELFF.